Listed here are 24 T cell receptor beta chains from one sample, sequenced in a study of type 1 regulatory T cells. MiXCR was run by TCRdb on the reads, yielding one entry per CDR3 protein. Of around 19,000 distinct CDR3 sequences in the sample, roughly 10% were seen once. Input material: CD4+ T cells, either the whole sample or a sorted fraction (not recorded which). These receptors were taken from a human donor in good health.

In this sample, this clonotype turned up many times. The V gene is TRBV28, the J gene TRBJ1-2, with D unclear. The CDR3 is 12 residues long. Trimming left V 8 bases short and J 4 bases short, with 11 bases between. The germline V gene encodes CDR1 MDHEN and CDR2 SYDVKM. The CDR3, as DNA: TGTGCCAGCGCTTCAGCGCCCTATGGCTACACCTTC. Its translation is CASASAPYGYTF.

This chain uses TRBV29-1 with TRBJ1-4; D is ambiguous. The CDR3 covers 14 residues. The V gene lost 6 bases and the J gene lost 6 bases, with 17 bases spanning the gap. Germline CDR1 reads SQVTM; CDR2 reads ANQGSEA. CDR3 region: CSVPTVGVDEKLFF. The DNA for the CDR3 is TGCAGCGTGCCGACGGTGGGTGTAGATGAAAAACTGTTTTTT.

There are many counts of this clonotype. This chain connects TRBV10-3 to TRBJ2-5; D is unclear. Per germline, CDR1 ENHRY and CDR2 SYGVKD. The CDR3 length is 12 residues. V was trimmed by 2 bases and J by 5 bases, leaving 6 bases between them. The CDR3 protein is CAISEIEETQYF. The CDR3 DNA reads TGTGCCATCAGTGAGATTGAGGAGACCCAGTACTTC.

The CDR3 DNA reads as TGTGCCAGTAGTATAAAAGGGTGGTGGCAGGAGAACACCGGGGAGCTGTTTTTT. Encoded protein: CASSIKGWWQENTGELFF. The rearrangement uses TRBV19 and TRBJ2-2; D gene uncertain. The V end was cut by 2 bases, the J end by 1 base, with 17 bases between. CDR1 is LNHDA, CDR2 SQIVND, per germline (reference sequence). The CDR3 runs 18 residues.

Concerning this clonotype: The CDR3 ends on some other residue instead of the conserved phenylalanine or tryptophan, so this is likely a read error. This chain links TRBV5-1 with TRBJ2-1; 12 bases match TRBD1. Germline V gives CDR1 SGHRS, CDR2 YFSETQ. V shed 4 bases, J shed 7 bases, and the junction held 12 bases outside the gene matches. The CDR3 length is 17 residues. Here the CDR3 DNA reads TGCGCCAGCAGCGCTGCCGGGGGACAGGGGGCCTGGAATGAGCAGTTCTAC. Protein: CASSAAGGQGAWNEQFY.

A single count supports this clonotype. This sequence may be a read error, since a much larger clone differs from it by one base. The CDR3 reads CVSRPPLAGLYNEQFF. The CDR3 DNA reads TGTGTCAGCAGGCCACCCCTAGCGGGTCTATACAATGAGCAGTTCTTC. This chain connects TRBV6-5 to TRBJ2-1; 8 nucleotides match TRBD2. Germline V gene sequence: CDR1 MNHEY, CDR2 SVGAGI. The length of the CDR3 is 16 residues.

This clonotype showed up many times. The rearrangement links TRBV20-1 to TRBJ1-1; D might be TRBD1 (6 bases). In germline, CDR1 is DFQATT, CDR2 SNEGSKA (reference sequence). The CDR3 extends over 15 amino acids. Trimming stripped 0 bases from V and 0 bases from J, with 11 bases between. In DNA form, the CDR3 reads TGCAGTGCTAGAGATCGTCGGACAGTGAACACTGAAGCTTTCTTT. Its protein is CSARDRRTVNTEAFF.

This clonotype was seen a few times. The V call is TRBV9, the J call TRBJ2-2; TRBD2 might be the D (5 bases). The CDR3 has 17 amino acids. Germline V gives CDR1 SGDLS, CDR2 YYNGEE. The V end lost 3 bases, the J end lost 7 bases, and 22 bases lay between the germline ends. DNA for the CDR3: TGTGCCAGCAGCGCCAGTTTCCCTCGGCGGGTGGGCGGGGAGCTGTTTTTT. Translation gives CASSASFPRRVGGELFF.

The CDR3 coding sequence is TGCAGTGCTGGGACTAGCGGAGCCTACGAGCAGTACTTC. Its protein product is CSAGTSGAYEQYF. The chain uses TRBV20-1 and TRBJ2-7; 11 bases fit TRBD2. This CDR3 contains 13 residues. Germline assignment: CDR1 DFQATT and CDR2 SNEGSKA (reference sequence). V gave up 5 bases and J gave up 2 bases; unmatched junction bases: 2.

A few counts support this clonotype. The chain is built from TRBV12-3 or TRBV12-4 and TRBJ1-1; D not resolved. Trimming took off 2 bases at V and 5 bases at J, with 9 bases between the two ends. This CDR3 contains 13 residues. The CDR3 DNA follows: TGTGCCAGCAGTTTACAGGTGGGGACTGAAGCTTTCTTT. Encoded protein: CASSLQVGTEAFF.

This clonotype is judged medium-sized. The genes are TRBV5-1 and TRBJ2-3; a possible D gene is TRBD2 (5 bases). The CDR3 extends over 14 amino acids. Germline CDR1 reads SGHRS; CDR2 reads YFSETQ. V was trimmed by 4 bases and J by 0 bases, leaving 9 bases between them. Here the CDR3 DNA reads TGCGCCAGCAGCGACGGGAAGAGCACAGATACGCAGTATTTT. Encoded protein: CASSDGKSTDTQYF. Full variable domain (rest looked up from reference TRBV5-1 and TRBJ2-3): KAGVTQTPRYLIKTRGQQVTLSCSPISGHRSVSWYQQTPGQGLQFLFEYFSETQRNKGNFPGRFSGRQFSNSRSEMNVSTLELGDSALYLCASSDGKSTDTQYFGPGTRLTVL.

Within the sample, this clonotype is medium-sized. This chain uses TRBV6-6 with TRBJ1-6, with 7 positions matching TRBD1. The CDR3 length is 14 residues. The germline V gene has CDR1 MNHNY and CDR2 SVGAGI (reference sequence). J lost 5 bases, V lost 7 bases, and 5 bases had no gene match. This CDR3 is CASTGTVNNSPLHF. DNA of the CDR3: TGTGCCAGCACCGGGACAGTTAATAATTCACCCCTCCACTTT.

The J gene is TRBJ2-5, the V gene TRBV7-2; no definite D call. The CDR3 has 12 residues. V shed 4 bases and J shed 7 bases, with 10 bases lying between them. Germline V gene data show CDR1 as SGHTA and CDR2 as FQGNSA. The CDR3 loop is CASSSPPGTQYF. The CDR3 DNA is TGTGCCAGCAGCTCCCCCCCCGGGACCCAGTACTTC. The full variable domain, with the rest looked up from reference TRBV7-2 and TRBJ2-5, is GAGVSQSPSNKVTEKGKDVELRCDPISGHTALYWYRQSLGQGLEFLIYFQGNSAPDKSGLPSDRFSAERTGGSVSTLTIQRTQQEDSAVYLCASSSPPGTQYFGPGTRLLVL.

This clonotype showed up many times. The CDR3 region has the DNA TGTGCCTGGAGTGTTCCAGGGAACACTGAAGCTTTCTTT. The encoded protein is CAWSVPGNTEAFF. The J gene is TRBJ1-1, the V gene TRBV30; D gene unclear. The CDR3 has 13 amino acids. V was pared by 0 bases and J by 1 base, with 6 bases between. Germline V CDR1 and CDR2: GTSNPN, SVGIG (reference sequence).

This chain links TRBV7-8 with TRBJ1-5; TRBD1 matches at 10 bases. V dropped 1 base and J dropped 4; count of bases not matched to a gene: 1. CDR3 length: 15 amino acids. Germline V gene lookup returns CDR1 SGHVS and CDR2 FQNEAQ. The CDR3 loop is CASSLEGQGNQPQHF. DNA for the CDR3: TGTGCCAGCAGCTTAGAGGGACAGGGGAATCAGCCCCAGCATTTT. Looking up the rest from reference TRBV7-8 and TRBJ1-5 gives the full variable domain: GAGVSQSPRYKVAKRGQDVALRCDPISGHVSLFWYQQALGQGPEFLTYFQNEAQLDKSGLPSDRFFAERPEGSVSTLKIQRTQQEDSAVYLCASSLEGQGNQPQHFGDGTRLSIL.

This clonotype was detected ten times or more. The CDR3 here is CASSYRPINTGELFF. Here the CDR3 DNA reads TGTGCCAGCAGTTACCGGCCCATAAACACCGGGGAGCTGTTTTTT. This sequence joins TRBV6-2 or TRBV6-3 and TRBJ2-2, with D hard to call. This CDR3 is built from 15 residues. The V end was cut by 2 bases, the J end by 2 bases, with 9 bases between. Germline V gene data show CDR1 as MNHEY and CDR2 as SVGEGT.

This clonotype was seen a few times. This chain links TRBV5-1 with TRBJ2-1; D unclear. The CDR3 spans 14 residues. Trimming took off 0 bases at V and 7 bases at J, with 11 bases between the two ends. Germline CDR1 reads SGHRS; CDR2 reads YFSETQ. CDR3 sequence: CASSLVADTNEQFF. CDR3 in DNA: TGCGCCAGCAGCTTGGTCGCCGACACAAATGAGCAGTTCTTC. The variable domain in full, completed from reference TRBV5-1 and TRBJ2-1, reads KAGVTQTPRYLIKTRGQQVTLSCSPISGHRSVSWYQQTPGQGLQFLFEYFSETQRNKGNFPGRFSGRQFSNSRSEMNVSTLELGDSALYLCASSLVADTNEQFFGPGTRLTVL.

At least ten counts were recorded for this clonotype. The V and J genes are TRBV7-2 and TRBJ2-7; D not certain. The CDR3 has 15 amino acids. The germline V gene encodes CDR1 SGHTA and CDR2 FQGNSA. Deletions cut 1 base from V and 3 bases from J, with 13 bases between. The CDR3 sequence is CASSLGLGAYYEQYF. The DNA of the CDR3 is TGTGCCAGCAGCTTAGGTTTGGGTGCATACTACGAGCAGTACTTC.

The chain is built from TRBV7-9 and TRBJ2-3; 8 bases are shared with TRBD2. The CDR3 spans 18 residues. Germline V gives CDR1 SEHNR, CDR2 FQNEAQ (reference sequence). V lost 8 bases, J lost 2 bases, and 18 bases stayed unmatched. Here the CDR3 DNA reads TGTGCCAGCCGAGGCATCCTAGCGGGTGCCGGATCCACAGATACGCAGTATTTT. Amino acids: CASRGILAGAGSTDTQYF.

This clonotype was observed at least ten times. The chain couples TRBV7-8 to TRBJ2-3; D is uncertain. This CDR3 is built from 12 residues. Trimming took off 5 bases at V and 3 bases at J, with 6 bases between the two ends. The germline V gene encodes CDR1 SGHVS and CDR2 FQNEAQ. The CDR3 bases are TGTGCCAGCAGCATTGCGACAGATACGCAGTATTTT. The encoded protein is CASSIATDTQYF.

About this clonotype itself: It may be a read error: a sequence one base away is much more abundant. The genes are TRBV28 and TRBJ1-4; D remains unclear. The V and J ends lost 4 bases and 15 bases respectively, with 15 bases between them. This CDR3 spans 12 amino acids. The germline V gene encodes CDR1 MDHEN and CDR2 SYDVKM. CDR3 nucleotide sequence: TGTGCCAGCAGTTCTTTACACCGGGAGGTGTTTTTT. Its translation is CASSSLHREVFF.

As to this clonotype: Being one base from a much bigger clone, this may be a read error. The V call is TRBV20-1, the J call TRBJ2-6; no reliable D call. This CDR3 has 14 residues. Trimming stripped 3 bases from V and 6 bases from J, with 12 bases between. From germline, CDR1 is DFQATT and CDR2 SNEGSKA (reference sequence). The CDR3 DNA sequence: TGCAGTGCTAGTAGCCCCCCTGAGGCCAACGTCCTGACTTTC. Residues: CSASSPPEANVLTF.

This clonotype was observed at least ten times. The chain recombines TRBV15 with TRBJ1-6, with D hard to call. Trimming shortened V by 4 bases and J by 8 bases, and 6 bases separated the two germline ends. Germline-derived CDR1 and CDR2 are LNHNV and YYDKDF (reference sequence). This CDR3 spans 12 amino acids. The CDR3 sequence is CATSNLDSPLHF. The CDR3 DNA is TGTGCCACCAGCAACCTTGATTCACCCCTCCACTTT.

This clonotype was counted many times. The chain uses TRBV5-1 and TRBJ2-7, with D possibly matching TRBD2 (6 bases). The CDR3 length is 15 residues. Germline CDR1 reads SGHRS; CDR2 reads YFSETQ. The V end was cut by 0 bases, the J end by 3 bases, with 13 bases between. This CDR3 reads CASSLGGGTFYEQYF. In nucleotides, the CDR3 is TGCGCCAGCAGCTTGGGCGGCGGGACCTTCTACGAGCAGTACTTC.